Each of the 3 T cell receptor beta chains below was sequenced from the same sample in a study of blood T cell repertoires in COVID-19. Using immunoSEQ multiplex PCR, the repertoire was profiled, and TCRdb retains in-frame clones only, with some absent. The sample holds around 700,000 clones, just under 90% seen once. The sequenced sample consisted of peripheral blood. The source of these receptors is a woman aged 18-29 years with acute or convalescent COVID-19.

The chain employs TRBV30 and TRBJ1-4, with 8 bases lining up with TRBD1. The CDR3 runs 11 residues. Germline CDR1 reads GTSNPN; CDR2 reads SVGIG (reference sequence). The V gene end was trimmed by 8 bases and the J gene end by 8 bases; junction bases not matched to a gene: 4. CDR3 DNA: TGTGCCGAACGGACAGGGGAAAAACTGTTTTTT. The encoded protein is CAERTGEKLFF.

CDR3 region: CASSGGTHYEQYF. CDR3 nucleotides: TGTGCCAGCAGCGGCGGGACTCACTACGAGCAGTACTTC. This chain connects TRBV7-9 to TRBJ2-7, with a possible D match to TRBD2 (6 bases). The ends were cut back, 5 bases at V and 3 bases at J, with 11 bases in the middle. This CDR3 region has 13 residues. Germline V gene lookup returns CDR1 SEHNR and CDR2 FQNEAQ (reference sequence). The full variable domain, completed using reference TRBV7-9 and TRBJ2-7, is DTGVSQNPRHKITKRGQNVTFRCDPISEHNRLYWYRQTLGQGPEFLTYFQNEAQLEKSRLLSDRFSAERPKGSFSTLEIQRTEQGDSAMYLCASSGGTHYEQYFGPGTRLTVT.

The chain carries TRBV18 and TRBJ1-1; 7 nucleotides line up with TRBD1. Germline assignment: CDR1 KGHSH and CDR2 LQKENI. The CDR3 is made up of 14 amino acids. V lost 3 bases to trimming and J lost 3 bases; unmatched junction nucleotides: 4. CDR3 DNA: TGTGCCAGCTCACCGACAGGGCCCCACACTGAAGCTTTCTTT. It translates to CASSPTGPHTEAFF.